Following are 21 T cell receptor beta chains from one sample sequenced in a study of blood T cell repertoires in COVID-19. Generated by immunoSEQ multiplex PCR, the TCRdb table keeps only in-frame clones and is missing some. Of 90,000 to 150,000 clones listed, roughly 82% are singletons. The material sequenced was peripheral blood. The receptors were gathered from a human donor in a cohort sampled during active COVID-19.

The chain joins TRBV4-1 to TRBJ2-1, with TRBD2 identical over 8 bases. The CDR3 is 14 amino acids. In germline, CDR1 is MGHRA, CDR2 YSYEKL. V shed 6 bases, J shed 5 bases, and the junction held 6 bases outside the gene matches. CDR3 in amino acids: CASSNRGGNNEQFF. CDR3 in DNA: TGCGCCAGCAGTAACCGGGGGGGTAACAATGAGCAGTTCTTC.

The rearrangement links TRBV27 to TRBJ2-7; 8 bases are shared with TRBD1. Trimming removed 5 bases from V and 5 bases from J; junction bases left unmatched: 14. The germline V gene has CDR1 MNHEY and CDR2 SMNVEV (reference sequence). CDR3 size: 16 residues. CDR3 loop: CASSPAGDRYLHEQYF. The CDR3 DNA is TGTGCCAGCAGTCCAGCCGGGGACAGGTATCTCCACGAGCAGTACTTC.

V gene TRBV6-5 combines with J gene TRBJ2-7; TRBD1 agrees at 9 bases. CDR3 size: 15 residues. Germline V gene data show CDR1 as MNHEY and CDR2 as SVGAGI. The V segment lost 8 bases and the J segment 2 bases; nucleotides outside the gene matches: 10. The CDR3 here is CASVGTTGGPYEQYF. The CDR3 DNA sequence: TGTGCCAGCGTGGGAACGACAGGGGGGCCCTACGAGCAGTACTTC.

A note on this clone: A read error may be the cause here, since a much bigger clone is one base away. The same CDR3 also results from other DNA sequences found in this sample. The gene calls are TRBV5-1 and TRBJ2-7, with D possibly matching TRBD1 (9 bases). The germline gives CDR1 SGHRS, CDR2 YFSETQ. This CDR3 is 15 amino acids long. Trimming removed 4 bases at V and 2 bases at J, with 16 bases between. CDR3 in amino acids: CASSPGGTGTYEQYF. DNA of the CDR3: TGCGCCAGCAGCCCGGGGGGGACAGGGACCTACGAGCAGTACTTC. Full variable domain (rest looked up from reference TRBV5-1 and TRBJ2-7): KAGVTQTPRYLIKTRGQQVTLSCSPISGHRSVSWYQQTPGQGLQFLFEYFSETQRNKGNFPGRFSGRQFSNSRSEMNVSTLELGDSALYLCASSPGGTGTYEQYFGPGTRLTVT.

The chain carries TRBV6-2 or TRBV6-3 and TRBJ1-5; no clear D. Germline-derived CDR1 and CDR2 are MNHEY and SVGEGT. Trimming shortened V by 6 bases and J by 2 bases, and 8 bases separated the two germline ends. This CDR3 has 13 residues. The CDR3 is CASSDTRNQPQHF. CDR3 sequence (DNA): TGTGCCAGCAGCGACACCCGCAATCAGCCCCAGCATTTT.

This clone was seen only once. The rearrangement links TRBV4-3 to TRBJ2-2, with 7 bases lining up with TRBD1. Trimming at V came to 0 bases and at J to 1 base, leaving 5 bases not matched to a gene. Looked up from germline, CDR1 is LGHNA and CDR2 is YSLEER. CDR3 length: 17 amino acids. This chain's CDR3 is CASSQDLTGWNTGELFF. The CDR3 region has the DNA TGCGCCAGCAGCCAAGACCTGACAGGGTGGAACACCGGGGAGCTGTTTTTT.

The chain carries TRBV19 and TRBJ1-4; 9 nucleotides match TRBD1. Germline values: CDR1 LNHDA, CDR2 SQIVND (reference sequence). This CDR3 region has 15 residues. V trimming: 4 bases; J trimming: 7 bases; junction bases outside the gene matches: 7. Written as DNA, the CDR3 is TGTGCCAGTAGTAGAGACAGGGGGTCACCTGAAAAACTGTTTTTT. The encoded protein is CASSRDRGSPEKLFF.

The chain combines TRBV7-2 with TRBJ2-6, with 10 bases identical to TRBD1. The CDR3 is 18 residues long. After removal of 5 bases from V and 1 base from J, the junction contained 8 bases not matched to a gene. CDR1 is SGHTA and CDR2 is FQGNSA in the germline V gene. The CDR3 is CASSPGQGILSGANVLTF. The CDR3 coding sequence is TGTGCCAGCAGCCCGGGACAGGGGATACTGTCTGGGGCCAACGTCCTGACTTTC.

This sequence joins TRBV28 and TRBJ1-6; D unresolved. Trimming pared 4 bases from V and 10 bases from J, leaving 14 bases between. The CDR3 has 14 residues. Per the germline V gene, CDR1 is MDHEN and CDR2 is SYDVKM. For the CDR3, the DNA is TGTGCCAGCAGTTCCCACACGGGGTACTCACCCCTCCACTTT. It translates to CASSSHTGYSPLHF.

The chain recombines TRBV3-1 (or the pseudogene TRBV3-2) with TRBJ1-5, with 11 nucleotides matching TRBD1. The CDR3 totals 14 residues. The V gene end was trimmed by 3 bases and the J gene end by 5 bases; junction bases not matched to a gene: 0. Per germline, CDR1 LGHDT and CDR2 YNNKEL (reference sequence). The CDR3 sequence is CASSQGQGDQPQHF. The CDR3, as DNA: TGTGCCAGCAGCCAGGGACAGGGGGATCAGCCCCAGCATTTT.

This chain links TRBV15 with TRBJ1-3; D is unresolved. V was clipped by 3 bases and J by 0 bases, with 9 bases between them. From germline, CDR1 is LNHNV and CDR2 YYDKDF (reference sequence). This CDR3 comprises 15 residues. Here the CDR3 DNA reads TGTGCCACCAGCAGTCAGGTGACCTCTGGAAACACCATATATTTT. Translating it yields CATSSQVTSGNTIYF.

This chain uses TRBV5-6 with TRBJ2-5; D remains unclear. Trimming pared 1 base from V and 4 bases from J, leaving 11 bases between. CDR1 is SGHDT, CDR2 YYEEEE, per germline. The CDR3 contains 14 residues. The CDR3 is CASSLWAPRETQYF. CDR3 nucleotide sequence: TGTGCCAGCAGCTTGTGGGCTCCGCGAGAGACCCAGTACTTC.

The chain employs TRBV10-1 and TRBJ1-6; 7 bases line up with TRBD1. The CDR3 is 13 amino acids. V trimming: 8 bases; J trimming: 5 bases; junction bases outside the gene matches: 3. The germline gives CDR1 WNHNN, CDR2 SYGVQD (reference sequence). For the CDR3, the DNA is TGCGCCAGCCGGGACAGTAATAATTCACCCCTCCACTTT. Encoded protein: CASRDSNNSPLHF.

CDR3 nucleotides: TGTGCCAGCAGTGGGCACGAGCAGTACTTC. It translates to CASSGHEQYF. The rearrangement joins TRBV2 to TRBJ2-7; the D is unclear. This CDR3 is built from 10 residues. V was shortened by 4 bases and J by 5 bases, with 3 bases between the two germline ends. Germline CDR1 reads SNHLY; CDR2 reads FYNNEI.

This clone came up a few times. This chain joins TRBV2 and TRBJ2-1; tentatively, D is TRBD1 (5 bases). Germline lookup yields CDR1 SNHLY and CDR2 FYNNEI. The V gene lost 4 bases and the J gene lost 6 bases, with 10 bases spanning the gap. CDR3 length: 13 residues. Written as DNA, the CDR3 is TGTGCCAGCAGTGCCCAGGGTATCAATGAGCAGTTCTTC. It codes for CASSAQGINEQFF.

This chain connects TRBV9 to TRBJ2-2; D ambiguous. In germline, CDR1 is SGDLS, CDR2 YYNGEE. This CDR3 has 15 residues. Between the trimmed V and J ends, which lost 3 bases and 1 base, there was a span of 10 bases. CDR3 amino acids: CASSAQHMNTGELFF. The CDR3, as DNA: TGTGCCAGCAGCGCCCAACATATGAACACCGGGGAGCTGTTTTTT.

The V call is TRBV28, the J call TRBJ1-2; possibly TRBD1 for D (6 bases). CDR1 and CDR2 (germline): MDHEN, SYDVKM. V shed 9 bases and J shed 2 bases, with 7 bases lying between them. The CDR3 spans 11 residues. The CDR3 loop is CASRGNYGYTF. The DNA for the CDR3 is TGTGCCAGTAGGGGGAACTATGGCTACACCTTC.

The chain has TRBV7-2 and TRBJ1-3; D unresolved. The CDR3 consists of 14 residues. CDR1 and CDR2 (germline): SGHTA, FQGNSA. V lost 1 base to trimming and J lost 4 bases, with 8 bases between them. CDR3 loop: CASSLGPGGNTIYF. In nucleotides, the CDR3 is TGTGCCAGCAGCTTAGGTCCGGGGGGAAACACCATATATTTT. Combining the CDR3 with reference TRBV7-2 and TRBJ1-3 gives the whole variable domain GAGVSQSPSNKVTEKGKDVELRCDPISGHTALYWYRQSLGQGLEFLIYFQGNSAPDKSGLPSDRFSAERTGGSVSTLTIQRTQQEDSAVYLCASSLGPGGNTIYFGEGSWLTVV.

V and J are TRBV5-1 and TRBJ2-7; 9 bases agree with TRBD1. The germline CDR1 and CDR2 sequences are SGHRS and YFSETQ. The CDR3 length is 16 residues. V dropped 0 bases and J dropped 3; count of bases not matched to a gene: 7. The CDR3 nucleotides read TGCGCCAGCAGCTTGGGACCCGGGACAGGGAACTACGAGCAGTACTTC. Translating gives CASSLGPGTGNYEQYF.

The chain employs TRBV3-1 (or the pseudogene TRBV3-2) and TRBJ2-3, with D possibly TRBD2 on 5 matching bases. This CDR3 is built from 15 residues. Germline CDR1 and CDR2: LGHDT and YNNKEL (reference sequence). Between the trimmed V and J ends, which lost 6 bases and 7 bases, there was a span of 20 bases. CDR3 bases: TGTGCCAGCAGACGTGGACTTTCCCACCCCTATACGCAGTATTTT. This sequence encodes CASRRGLSHPYTQYF.

This clone was seen only a few times. This chain links TRBV4-3 with TRBJ1-1; D gene ambiguous. V was cut by 0 bases and J by 0 bases, with 8 bases left in between. Per germline, CDR1 LGHNA and CDR2 YSLEER. This CDR3 contains 15 residues. CDR3 nucleotide sequence: TGCGCCAGCAGCCAAGATGGCCTCATGAACACTGAAGCTTTCTTT. Amino acid sequence: CASSQDGLMNTEAFF.